One T cell receptor (beta chain) is described in this entry. Its antigen is undetermined. This record comes from a study of CD8+ T cells in alopecia areata. V shed 4 bases, J shed 4 bases, and the junction held 6 bases outside the gene matches. The germline gives CDR1 SGHRS, CDR2 YFSETQ. This CDR3 comprises 14 residues. Indicated treatment: oral pan-JAK inhibitor, 5-10 mg twice daily. Study-level findings and limits: The study found TCR sharing across patients less clear than in mice, possibly for HLA reasons. Lesional scalp, especially alopecia totalis/universalis, showed higher clonality than normal scalp. Scalp samples also yield sequences from resident alphabeta T cells of normal skin.

cDNA prepared by RNA extraction and subsequent reverse transcription served as the template for sequencing. Sequencing used immunoSEQ multiplex PCR; TCRdb keeps in-frame clones, though not all of them. The sample lists about 180,000 clones; approximately 50% were seen once. The sample in question was CD8+ T cells sorted from blood, obtained around week 52, from a patient treated with tofacitinib. The chain recombines TRBV5-1 with TRBJ2-7; 9 bases agree with TRBD1. This clonotype originated in a human donor with alopecia areata. The CDR3 reads CASSPVTGGYEQYF. The CDR3 DNA sequence: TGCGCCAGCAGCCCCGTGACAGGGGGATACGAGCAGTACTTC. The entire variable domain, with the rest obtained from reference TRBV5-1 and TRBJ2-7, is as follows: KAGVTQTPRYLIKTRGQQVTLSCSPISGHRSVSWYQQTPGQGLQFLFEYFSETQRNKGNFPGRFSGRQFSNSRSEMNVSTLELGDSALYLCASSPVTGGYEQYFGPGTRLTVT.